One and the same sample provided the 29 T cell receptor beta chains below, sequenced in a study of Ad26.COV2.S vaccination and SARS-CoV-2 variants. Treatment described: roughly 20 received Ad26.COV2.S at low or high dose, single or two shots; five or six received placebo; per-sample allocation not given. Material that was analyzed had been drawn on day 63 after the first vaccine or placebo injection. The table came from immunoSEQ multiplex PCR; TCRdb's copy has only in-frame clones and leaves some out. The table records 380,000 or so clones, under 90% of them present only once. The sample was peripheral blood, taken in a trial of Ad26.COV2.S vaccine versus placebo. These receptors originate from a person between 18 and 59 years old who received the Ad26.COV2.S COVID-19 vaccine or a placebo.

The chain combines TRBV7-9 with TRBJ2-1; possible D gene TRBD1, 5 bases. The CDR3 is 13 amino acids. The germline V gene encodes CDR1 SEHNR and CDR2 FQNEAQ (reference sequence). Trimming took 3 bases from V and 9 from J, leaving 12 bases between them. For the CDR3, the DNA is TGTGCCAGCAGCTTGGACAACCCTAGTGAGCAGTTCTTC. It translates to CASSLDNPSEQFF.

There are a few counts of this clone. CDR3 loop: CASSPTSDTQYF. The CDR3 DNA is TGTGCCAGCTCACCCACTTCAGATACGCAGTATTTT. V gene TRBV18 combines with J gene TRBJ2-3; D ambiguous. The CDR3 extends over 12 amino acids. From germline, CDR1 is KGHSH and CDR2 LQKENI. V was trimmed by 3 bases and J by 4 bases, leaving 5 bases between them.

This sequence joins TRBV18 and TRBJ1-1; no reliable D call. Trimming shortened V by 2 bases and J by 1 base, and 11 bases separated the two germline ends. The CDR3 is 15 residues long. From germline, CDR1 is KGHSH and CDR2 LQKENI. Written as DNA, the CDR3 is TGTGCCAGCTCACCAGAGGTTTCTCCGAACACTGAAGCTTTCTTT. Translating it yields CASSPEVSPNTEAFF.

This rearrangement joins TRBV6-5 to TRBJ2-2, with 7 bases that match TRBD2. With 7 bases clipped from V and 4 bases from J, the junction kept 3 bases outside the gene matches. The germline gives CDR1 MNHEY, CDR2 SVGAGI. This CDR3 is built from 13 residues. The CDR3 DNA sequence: TGTGCCAGCAAGCGGGACGGCACCGGGGAGCTGTTTTTT. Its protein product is CASKRDGTGELFF.

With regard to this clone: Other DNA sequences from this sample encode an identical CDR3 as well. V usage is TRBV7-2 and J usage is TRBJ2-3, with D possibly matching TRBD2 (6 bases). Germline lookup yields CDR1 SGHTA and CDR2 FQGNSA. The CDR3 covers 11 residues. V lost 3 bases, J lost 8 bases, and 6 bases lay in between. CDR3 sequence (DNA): TGTGCCAGCAGCTTGGGAGGTACGCAGTATTTT. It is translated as CASSLGGTQYF.

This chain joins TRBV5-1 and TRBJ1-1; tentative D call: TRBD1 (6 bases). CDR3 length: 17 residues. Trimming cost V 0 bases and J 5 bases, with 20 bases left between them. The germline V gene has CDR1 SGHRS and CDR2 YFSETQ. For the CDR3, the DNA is TGCGCCAGCAGCTTGGAGGGGACAACCTGGCGGAGGACTGAAGCTTTCTTT. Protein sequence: CASSLEGTTWRRTEAFF.

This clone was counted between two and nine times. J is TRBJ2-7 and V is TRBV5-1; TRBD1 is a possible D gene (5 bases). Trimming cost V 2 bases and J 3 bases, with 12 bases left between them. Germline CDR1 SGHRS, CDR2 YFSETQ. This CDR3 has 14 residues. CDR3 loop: CASSFQGTGYEQYF. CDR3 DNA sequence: TGCGCCAGCAGCTTCCAGGGAACCGGCTACGAGCAGTACTTC.

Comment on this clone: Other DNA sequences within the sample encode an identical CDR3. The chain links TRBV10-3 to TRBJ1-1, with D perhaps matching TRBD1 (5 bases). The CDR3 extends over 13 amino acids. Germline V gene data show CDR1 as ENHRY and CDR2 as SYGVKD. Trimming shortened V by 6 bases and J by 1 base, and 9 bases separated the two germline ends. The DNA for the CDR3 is TGTGCCATCAGAGGGACGGGGAACACTGAAGCTTTCTTT. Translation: CAIRGTGNTEAFF.

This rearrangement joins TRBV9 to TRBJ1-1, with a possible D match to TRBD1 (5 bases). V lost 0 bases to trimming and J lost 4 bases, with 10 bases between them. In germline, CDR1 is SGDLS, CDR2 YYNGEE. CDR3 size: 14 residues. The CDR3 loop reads CASSVDTGRTEAFF. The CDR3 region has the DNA TGTGCCAGCAGCGTAGATACAGGACGCACTGAAGCTTTCTTT.

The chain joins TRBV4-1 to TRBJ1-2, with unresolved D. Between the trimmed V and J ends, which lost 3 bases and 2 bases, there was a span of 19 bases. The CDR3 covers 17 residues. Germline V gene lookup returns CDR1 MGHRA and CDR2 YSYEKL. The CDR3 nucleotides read TGCGCCAGCAGCCAGGGCCCAGCGCAGGCCCTCAACTATGGCTACACCTTC. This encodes CASSQGPAQALNYGYTF.

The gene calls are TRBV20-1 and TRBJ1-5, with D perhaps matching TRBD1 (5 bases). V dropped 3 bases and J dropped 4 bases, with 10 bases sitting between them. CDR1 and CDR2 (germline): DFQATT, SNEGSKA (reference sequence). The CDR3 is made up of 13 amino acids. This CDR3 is CSASMTANQPQHF. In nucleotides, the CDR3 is TGCAGTGCTAGTATGACAGCTAATCAGCCCCAGCATTTT.

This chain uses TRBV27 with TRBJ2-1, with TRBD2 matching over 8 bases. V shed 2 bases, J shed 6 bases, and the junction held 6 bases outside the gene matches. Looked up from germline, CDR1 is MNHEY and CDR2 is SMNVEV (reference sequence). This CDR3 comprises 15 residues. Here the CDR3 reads CASSLIGTRPNEQFF. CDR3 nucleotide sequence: TGTGCCAGCAGTTTAATTGGGACTAGACCCAATGAGCAGTTCTTC.

Here the CDR3 DNA reads TGTGCCAGCAGTTTATCGACGGTGGGTGGCTACACCTTC. Amino acid sequence: CASSLSTVGGYTF. V gene TRBV27 combines with J gene TRBJ1-2; no definite D call. V lost 0 bases to trimming and J lost 7 bases, with 9 bases between them. This CDR3 spans 13 amino acids. Germline V gene lookup returns CDR1 MNHEY and CDR2 SMNVEV (reference sequence).

The CDR3 DNA reads as TGTGCCAGCAGTAACGGGGTAAACACAGATACGCAGTATTTT. It yields the protein CASSNGVNTDTQYF. The chain has TRBV6-5 and TRBJ2-3, with D perhaps matching TRBD2 (5 bases). Looked up from germline, CDR1 is MNHEY and CDR2 is SVGAGI. V was cut by 5 bases and J by 2 bases, with 11 bases left in between. The CDR3 runs 14 residues.

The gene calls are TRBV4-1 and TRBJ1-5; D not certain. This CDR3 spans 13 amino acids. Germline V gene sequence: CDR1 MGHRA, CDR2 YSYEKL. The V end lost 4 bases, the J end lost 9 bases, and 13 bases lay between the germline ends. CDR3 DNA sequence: TGCGCCAGCAGCCTAGCATTCGGCCGGCCCCAGCATTTT. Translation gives CASSLAFGRPQHF.

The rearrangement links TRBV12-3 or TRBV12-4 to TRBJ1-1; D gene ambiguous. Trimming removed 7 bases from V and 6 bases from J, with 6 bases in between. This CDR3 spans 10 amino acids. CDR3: CASTGSEAFF. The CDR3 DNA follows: TGTGCCAGCACCGGATCTGAAGCTTTCTTT.

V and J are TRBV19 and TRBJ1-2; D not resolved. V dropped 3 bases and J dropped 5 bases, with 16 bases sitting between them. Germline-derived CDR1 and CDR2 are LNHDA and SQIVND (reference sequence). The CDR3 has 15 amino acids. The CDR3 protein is CASSMAQRGLYGYTF. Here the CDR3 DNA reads TGTGCCAGTAGTATGGCGCAACGGGGTCTATATGGCTACACCTTC.

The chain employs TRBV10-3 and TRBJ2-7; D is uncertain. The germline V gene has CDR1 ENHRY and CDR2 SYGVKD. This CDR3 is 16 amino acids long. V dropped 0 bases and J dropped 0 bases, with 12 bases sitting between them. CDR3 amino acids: CAISESNGGASYEQYF. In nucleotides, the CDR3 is TGTGCCATCAGTGAGTCGAATGGTGGAGCCTCCTACGAGCAGTACTTC.

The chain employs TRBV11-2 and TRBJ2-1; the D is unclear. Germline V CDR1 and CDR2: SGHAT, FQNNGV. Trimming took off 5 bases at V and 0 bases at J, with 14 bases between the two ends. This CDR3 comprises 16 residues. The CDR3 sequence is CASSRRRSSSYNEQFF. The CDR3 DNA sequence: TGTGCCAGCAGCCGCAGAAGGAGTAGCTCCTACAATGAGCAGTTCTTC.

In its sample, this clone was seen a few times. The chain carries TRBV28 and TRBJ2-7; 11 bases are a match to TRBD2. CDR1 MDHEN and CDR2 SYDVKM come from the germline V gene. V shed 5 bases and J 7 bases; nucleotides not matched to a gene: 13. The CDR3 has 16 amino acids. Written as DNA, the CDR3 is TGTGCCAGCAGTGTAACTTTAGCGGGAGGGCCTCGTGAGCAGTACTTC. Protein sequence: CASSVTLAGGPREQYF.

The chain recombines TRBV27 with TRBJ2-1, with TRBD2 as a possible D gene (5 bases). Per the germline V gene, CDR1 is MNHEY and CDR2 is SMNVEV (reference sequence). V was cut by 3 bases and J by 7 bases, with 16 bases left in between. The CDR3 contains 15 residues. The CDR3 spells CASSFYLAGLNEQFF. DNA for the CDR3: TGTGCCAGCAGTTTCTACCTAGCTGGGTTGAATGAGCAGTTCTTC.

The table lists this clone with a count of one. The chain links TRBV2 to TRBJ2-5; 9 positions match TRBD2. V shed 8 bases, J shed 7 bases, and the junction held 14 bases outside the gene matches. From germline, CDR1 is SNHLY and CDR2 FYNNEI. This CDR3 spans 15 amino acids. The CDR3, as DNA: TGTGCCAGCGGATCAGAGCGGGGGGCCCGGGGGACCCAGTACTTC. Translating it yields CASGSERGARGTQYF. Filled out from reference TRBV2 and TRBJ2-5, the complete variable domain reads EPEVTQTPSHQVTQMGQEVILRCVPISNHLYFYWYRQILGQKVEFLVSFYNNEISEKSEIFDDQFSVERPDGSNFTLKIRSTKLEDSAMYFCASGSERGARGTQYFGPGTRLLVL.

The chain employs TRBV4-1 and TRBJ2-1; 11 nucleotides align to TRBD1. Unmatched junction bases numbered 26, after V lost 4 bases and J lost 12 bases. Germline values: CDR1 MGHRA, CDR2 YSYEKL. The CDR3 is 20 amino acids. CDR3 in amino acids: CASSPLPPSQDRGQERGQFF. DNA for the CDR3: TGCGCCAGCAGCCCCCTCCCCCCAAGCCAGGACAGGGGGCAGGAGCGGGGGCAGTTCTTC.

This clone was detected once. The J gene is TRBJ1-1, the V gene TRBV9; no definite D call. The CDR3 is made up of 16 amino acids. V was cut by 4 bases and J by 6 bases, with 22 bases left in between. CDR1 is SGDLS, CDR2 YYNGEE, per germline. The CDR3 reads CASSRGPIRLVAEAFF. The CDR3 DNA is TGTGCCAGCAGCAGAGGCCCTATACGTTTGGTTGCTGAAGCTTTCTTT.

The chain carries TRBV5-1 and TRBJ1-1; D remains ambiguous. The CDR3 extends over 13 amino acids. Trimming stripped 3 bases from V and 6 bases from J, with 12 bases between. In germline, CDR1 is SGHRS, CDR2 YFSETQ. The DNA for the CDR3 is TGCGCCAGCAGCTACGGCCCGGAAGCTGAAGCTTTCTTT. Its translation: CASSYGPEAEAFF.

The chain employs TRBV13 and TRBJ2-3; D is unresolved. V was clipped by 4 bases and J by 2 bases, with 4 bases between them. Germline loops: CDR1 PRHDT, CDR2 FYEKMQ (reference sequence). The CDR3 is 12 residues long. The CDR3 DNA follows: TGTGCCAGCAGCTACCCCACAGATACGCAGTATTTT. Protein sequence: CASSYPTDTQYF. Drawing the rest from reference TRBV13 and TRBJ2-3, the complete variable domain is AAGVIQSPRHLIKEKRETATLKCYPIPRHDTVYWYQQGPGQDPQFLISFYEKMQSDKGSIPDRFSAQQFSDYHSELNMSSLELGDSALYFCASSYPTDTQYFGPGTRLTVL.

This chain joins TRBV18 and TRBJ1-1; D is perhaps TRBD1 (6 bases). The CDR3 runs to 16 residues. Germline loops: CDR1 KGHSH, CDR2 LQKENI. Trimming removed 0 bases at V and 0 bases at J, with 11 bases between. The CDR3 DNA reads TGTGCCAGCTCACCACCGGGGGCGGGTTTGAACACTGAAGCTTTCTTT. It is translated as CASSPPGAGLNTEAFF.

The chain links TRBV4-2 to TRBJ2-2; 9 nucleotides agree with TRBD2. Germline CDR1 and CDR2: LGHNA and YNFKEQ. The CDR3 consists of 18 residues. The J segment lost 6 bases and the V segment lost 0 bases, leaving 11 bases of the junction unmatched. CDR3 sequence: CASSQDQVGTSRAGELFF. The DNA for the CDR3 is TGTGCCAGCAGCCAAGATCAGGTCGGGACTAGCAGGGCCGGGGAGCTGTTTTTT.

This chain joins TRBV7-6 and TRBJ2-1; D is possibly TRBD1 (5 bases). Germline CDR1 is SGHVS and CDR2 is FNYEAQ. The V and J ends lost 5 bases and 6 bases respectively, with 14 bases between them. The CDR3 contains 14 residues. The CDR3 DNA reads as TGTGCCAGCAGCGTAACAGGTTTAAGCAATGAGCAGTTCTTC. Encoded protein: CASSVTGLSNEQFF. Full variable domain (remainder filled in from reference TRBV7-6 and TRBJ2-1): GAGVSQSPRYKVTKRGQDVALRCDPISGHVSLYWYRQALGQGPEFLTYFNYEAQQDKSGLPNDRFSAERPEGSISTLTIQRTEQRDSAMYRCASSVTGLSNEQFFGPGTRLTVL.